A selection of T cell receptor beta chains follows, all from one sample in a study of OX40 agonist ivuxolimab in advanced cancers. TCRdb keeps only in-frame clones here, not all; method: immunoSEQ multiplex PCR. The table shows approximately 61,000 clones, with nearly 90% occurring only once. Sample: CD4+ or CD8+ T cells sorted from blood, taken in a trial of the OX40 agonist ivuxolimab. Source of these receptors: an adult with an advanced solid tumor such as melanoma, head and neck, liver or kidney cancer. Each CDR3 is given with its conserved first and last residue. D genes are given only for firm matches. Some rows mark clone size as missing; the rest say once, few, many or name a class of expanded clone.

DNA: TGCGCCAGCAGCGCCGACAGGCTGAACAATGGCTACACCTTC; CDR3: CASSADRLNNGYTF; V: TRBV5-1; J: TRBJ1-2; D: NA; size: NA
DNA: TGTGCCAGCAGTTGGGGCGGCAATCAGCCCCAGCATTTT; CDR3: CASSWGGNQPQHF; V: TRBV28; J: TRBJ1-5; D: NA; size: NA
DNA: TGCGCCAGCAGCTTGTCGGTTGTAGAGACGAACACTGAAGCTTTCTTT; CDR3: CASSLSVVETNTEAFF; V: TRBV5-1; J: TRBJ1-1; D: NA; size: NA
DNA: TGTGCCACCAGCAGAGATAGGGCCAGGGGTGGAGAGACCCAGTACTTC; CDR3: CATSRDRARGGETQYF; V: TRBV15; J: TRBJ2-5; D: NA; size: NA
DNA: TGTGCCAGCAGTGATCCGGGGGGCGTTAATGAAAAACTGTTTTTT; CDR3: CASSDPGGVNEKLFF; V: TRBV6-6; J: TRBJ1-4; D: NA; size: NA
DNA: TGTGCCAGCTCACCTACAGCCTTGATGACGGGGGAGCTGTTTTTT; CDR3: CASSPTALMTGELFF; V: TRBV18; J: TRBJ2-2; D: NA; size: NA
DNA: TGTGCCAGCAGGACGGAGGGGGTAATTTCCGGGGAGCTGTTTTTT; CDR3: CASRTEGVISGELFF; V: TRBV27; J: TRBJ2-2; D: NA; size: NA
DNA: TGTGCCAGCAGTTACGGCAACAGGAACACTGAAGCTTTCTTT; CDR3: CASSYGNRNTEAFF; V: TRBV6-6; J: TRBJ1-1; D: NA; size: NA
DNA: TGCGCCAGCAGCAGCAATAATTCACCCCTCCACTTT; CDR3: CASSSNNSPLHF; V: TRBV5-1; J: TRBJ1-6; D: NA; size: few
DNA: TGTGCCAGCGGAGCGGGAGCTGGCAATGAGCAGTTCTTC; CDR3: CASGAGAGNEQFF; V: TRBV2; J: TRBJ2-1; D: TRBD2; size: NA
DNA: TGCGCCAGCAGCCAAGAACGCAATCAGCCCCAGCATTTT; CDR3: CASSQERNQPQHF; V: TRBV5-1; J: TRBJ1-5; D: NA; size: few
DNA: TGTGCCAGCAGCGGACCGACGTCACCCCTCCACTTT; CDR3: CASSGPTSPLHF; V: TRBV6-5; J: TRBJ1-6; D: NA; size: NA
DNA: TGTGCCAGCAGTGTACTCAACCTGGATCCTACGAACACTGAAGCTTTCTTT; CDR3: CASSVLNLDPTNTEAFF; V: TRBV2; J: TRBJ1-1; D: NA; size: few
DNA: TGTGCCAGCAGCTTGGACAGGGCCTCCTACAATGAGCAGTTCTTC; CDR3: CASSLDRASYNEQFF; V: TRBV5-4; J: TRBJ2-1; D: NA; size: NA
DNA: TGTGCCAGCATCCCTAGAGATACGCAGTATTTT; CDR3: CASIPRDTQYF; V: TRBV21-1; J: TRBJ2-3; D: NA; size: NA
DNA: TGTGCCAGCAGCCAGACAGAGGTCTACGAGCAGTACTTC; CDR3: CASSQTEVYEQYF; V: TRBV6-6; J: TRBJ2-7; D: NA; size: once
DNA: TGTGCCAGTAGTAACTACCAGAAAGAGATGACGAATGAGCAGTTCTTC; CDR3: CASSNYQKEMTNEQFF; V: TRBV19; J: TRBJ2-1; D: NA; size: once
DNA: TGCGCCAGCAGTAGGGCGTTCGGGGAGCTGTTTTTT; CDR3: CASSRAFGELFF; V: TRBV10-1; J: TRBJ2-2; D: NA; size: NA
DNA: TGTGCCAGCAGCGGGAAGACAGGGGATCCCTATGGCTACACCTTC; CDR3: CASSGKTGDPYGYTF; V: TRBV9; J: TRBJ1-2; D: TRBD1; size: NA
DNA: TGTGCCAGCAGTTGGGTCAACAATCAGCCCCAGCATTTT; CDR3: CASSWVNNQPQHF; V: TRBV28; J: TRBJ1-5; D: NA; size: once
DNA: TGCGCCAGCAGTGAGTCGGGGCATACCCTTGAAAAACTGTTTTTT; CDR3: CASSESGHTLEKLFF; V: TRBV10-2; J: TRBJ1-4; D: NA; size: NA
DNA: TGTGCCAGCAGTTACTCGGGGCGGGGGCTCTCGTACGAGCAGTACTTC; CDR3: CASSYSGRGLSYEQYF; V: TRBV6-5; J: TRBJ2-7; D: NA; size: NA
DNA: TGTGCCAGCGGGGGAAATCAGCCCCAGCATTTT; CDR3: CASGGNQPQHF; V: TRBV6-1; J: TRBJ1-5; D: NA; size: NA
DNA: TGTGCCAGCAGTTTATCGCCCCTAGCGGGGAACACCGGGGAGCTGTTTTTT; CDR3: CASSLSPLAGNTGELFF; V: TRBV27; J: TRBJ2-2; D: TRBD2; size: NA
DNA: TGTGCCTGGAGTCCAGTGAACACCGGGGAGCTGTTTTTT; CDR3: CAWSPVNTGELFF; V: TRBV30; J: TRBJ2-2; D: NA; size: NA
DNA: TGTGCCAGTATCGGACAGGGTATGGGAAACACCATATATTTT; CDR3: CASIGQGMGNTIYF; V: TRBV19; J: TRBJ1-3; D: TRBD1; size: NA
DNA: TGTGCCAGCAGCTTAGAGCGGAGGGGCGGCACTGAAGCTTTCTTT; CDR3: CASSLERRGGTEAFF; V: TRBV7-3; J: TRBJ1-1; D: NA; size: NA
DNA: TGTGCCTGGGGTCCGGGACGCGATGAGCAGTTCTTC; CDR3: CAWGPGRDEQFF; V: TRBV30; J: TRBJ2-1; D: NA; size: NA
DNA: TGTGCCAGCAGCCCCGAGCAGTACTTC; CDR3: CASSPEQYF; V: TRBV28; J: TRBJ2-7; D: NA; size: few